The 26 T cell receptor beta chains below all came from one sample that was sequenced in a study of molecular identifiers for immune sequencing clone quantification. TCRdb redid the calling of the PCR reads with MiXCR, one entry per CDR3 protein. The table shows more than 300,000 distinct CDR3 sequences, with around a fifth occurring only once. The sample consisted of naive CD8+ T cells from blood, with Jurkat cell RNA spiked in. Subset: FACS-sorted CD8+CD4-CCR7+CD45RA+ naive T cells. The receptors were gathered from a human donor in good health. Some libraries in this study had Jurkat cell RNA spiked in.

This clonotype was observed at least ten times. The chain has TRBV5-6 and TRBJ1-1; TRBD1 might be the D (6 bases). Trimming took 2 bases from V and 0 from J, leaving 14 bases between them. The germline V gene encodes CDR1 SGHDT and CDR2 YYEEEE. This CDR3 comprises 16 residues. CDR3 coding DNA: TGTGCCAGCAGCTTTGCGGGGGCCGTGATGAACACTGAAGCTTTCTTT. Translating it yields CASSFAGAVMNTEAFF.

Turning to this clonotype: A much larger clone differs from this one at a single base, so this may be a read error. This chain connects TRBV7-3 to TRBJ2-1; D may be TRBD2 (6 bases). This CDR3 comprises 16 residues. The V gene's germline CDR1 is SGHTA and CDR2 FQGTGA. CDR3 in DNA: TGTGCCAGCAGCCCGTTTGGGACTCGATATAACAATGAGCAGTCCTTC. It yields the protein CASSPFGTRYNNEQSF.

Many counts were recorded for this clonotype. V and J are TRBV2 and TRBJ1-5; no clear D gene. Germline-derived CDR1 and CDR2 are SNHLY and FYNNEI. This CDR3 spans 14 amino acids. The ends were cut back, 6 bases at V and 1 base at J, with 10 bases in the middle. DNA of the CDR3: TGTGCCAGCAGGGAGACCAAAAGCAATCAGCCCCAGCATTTT. Translated, it gives CASRETKSNQPQHF.

This clonotype was counted a few times. The chain is built from TRBV11-3 and TRBJ2-7; D tentatively fits TRBD1 or TRBD2 (5 bases each). Germline V CDR1 and CDR2: SGHNT, YENEEA. V was clipped by 5 bases and J by 0 bases, with 14 bases between them. The CDR3 has 15 residues. Here the CDR3 reads CASSLGWGSSYEQYF. The CDR3 coding sequence is TGTGCCAGCAGCCTCGGCTGGGGGAGCTCCTACGAGCAGTACTTC.

On this clonotype: A much bigger clone sits one base away, suggesting this may be a read error. The chain recombines TRBV7-9 with TRBJ2-1; tentatively, D is TRBD2 (6 bases). Germline V gene lookup returns CDR1 SEHNR and CDR2 FQNEAQ (reference sequence). The CDR3 covers 18 residues. Written as DNA, the CDR3 is TGTGCCAGCAGGCATACTAGCACGGAGTTTTACTCCTACAATGGGCAGTTCTTC. It specifies CASRHTSTEFYSYNGQFF.

The chain links TRBV29-1 to TRBJ2-7, with D possibly being TRBD2 (6 bases). In germline, CDR1 is SQVTM, CDR2 ANQGSEA. CDR3 size: 11 residues. The ends were cut back, 7 bases at V and 2 bases at J, with 9 bases in the middle. The CDR3 DNA reads as TGCAGCGGTGGGACTCCCTACGAGCAGTACTTC. Its protein product is CSGGTPYEQYF.

This clonotype occurred many times. The chain links TRBV19 to TRBJ1-1; a possible D gene is TRBD1 (5 bases). The CDR3 covers 12 residues. CDR1 LNHDA and CDR2 SQIVND come from the germline V gene (reference sequence). The V end was cut by 9 bases, the J end by 2 bases, with 10 bases between. CDR3 residues: CASGRGNTEAFF. Written as DNA, the CDR3 is TGTGCCAGCGGAAGGGGCAACACTGAAGCTTTCTTT.

This clonotype was detected many times. The chain employs TRBV27 and TRBJ1-2, with a weak D call TRBD1 (5 bases). CDR1 and CDR2 (germline): MNHEY, SMNVEV (reference sequence). The length of the CDR3 is 16 residues. V lost 0 bases, J lost 2 bases, and 13 bases lay in between. The CDR3 DNA sequence: TGTGCCAGCAGTTTATCCGGGCAGGGCTTCAACTATGGCTACACCTTC. Translated: CASSLSGQGFNYGYTF.

This clonotype was counted ten times or more. The chain is built from TRBV7-6 and TRBJ2-5; possible D gene TRBD2, 6 bases. Trimming removed 5 bases at V and 5 bases at J, with 18 bases between. Germline V gene data show CDR1 as SGHVS and CDR2 as FNYEAQ. The CDR3 extends over 15 amino acids. The CDR3 loop reads CASSPRGPTAETQYF. The CDR3, as DNA: TGTGCCAGCAGCCCGCGGGGCCCGACAGCGGAGACCCAGTACTTC.

This clonotype was observed at least ten times. The chain combines TRBV29-1 with TRBJ2-2; D is possibly TRBD2 (6 bases). The CDR3 spans 15 residues. Trimming removed 1 base from V and 3 bases from J, with 12 bases in between. Per the germline V gene, CDR1 is SQVTM and CDR2 is ANQGSEA. CDR3 in DNA: TGCAGCGTTGAAGTTCCTAGCGAAGACACCGGGGAGCTGTTTTTT. Protein product: CSVEVPSEDTGELFF.

This clonotype was recorded many times. This sequence joins TRBV20-1 and TRBJ2-7; the D call may be TRBD1 or TRBD2 (5 bases each). Per germline, CDR1 DFQATT and CDR2 SNEGSKA (reference sequence). The CDR3 is 15 residues long. V was trimmed by 4 bases and J by 3 bases, leaving 19 bases between them. The CDR3 nucleotides are TGCAGTGCTAATTCCCCCGGGGACGCGGTCTACGAGCAGTACTTC. It translates to CSANSPGDAVYEQYF.

This clonotype was seen a few times. This chain connects TRBV20-1 to TRBJ1-1; TRBD1 agrees at 7 bases. Germline CDR1 reads DFQATT; CDR2 reads SNEGSKA (reference sequence). J lost 1 base, V lost 2 bases, and 4 bases had no gene match. The CDR3 consists of 14 residues. The CDR3 loop is CSARRTGWNTEAFF. Written as DNA, the CDR3 is TGCAGTGCTAGAAGGACAGGATGGAACACTGAAGCTTTCTTT.

There are many counts of this clonotype. CDR3 in amino acids: CAWRNGGELFF. The CDR3, as DNA: TGTGCCTGGAGGAATGGGGGGGAGCTGTTTTTT. The V call is TRBV30, the J call TRBJ2-2; unclear D gene. Germline CDR1 and CDR2: GTSNPN and SVGIG (reference sequence). Deletions cut 3 bases from V and 8 bases from J, with 7 bases between. This CDR3 has 11 amino acids.

The chain combines TRBV24-1 with TRBJ2-3, with D unresolved. V gave up 10 bases and J gave up 5 bases, with 0 bases separating them. Germline V gene data show CDR1 as KGHDR and CDR2 as SFDVKD. The length of the CDR3 is 8 residues. CDR3 nucleotides: TGTGCCACAGATACGCAGTATTTT. Its protein is CATDTQYF.

This clonotype was recorded at least ten times. The chain uses TRBV5-6 and TRBJ1-1, with a possible D match to TRBD1 (6 bases). This CDR3 is 13 amino acids long. Deletions cut 6 bases from V and 6 bases from J, with 15 bases between. CDR1 is SGHDT and CDR2 is YYEEEE in the germline V gene. DNA for the CDR3: TGTGCCAGCACAGGGGCGGGGAGGGCTGAAGCTTTCTTT. Residues: CASTGAGRAEAFF.

A note on this clonotype: It may be a read error: a sequence one base away is much more abundant. The chain has TRBV6-1 and TRBJ2-7; D might be TRBD2 (6 bases). The CDR3 has 10 amino acids. Germline assignment: CDR1 MNHNS and CDR2 SASEGT. The CDR3 protein is CASMDYGQYF. CDR3 nucleotide sequence: TGTGCCAGCATGGACTACGGGCAGTACTTC.

The chain links TRBV2 to TRBJ1-1, with TRBD1 as a possible D gene (6 bases). The germline V gene has CDR1 SNHLY and CDR2 FYNNEI. V dropped 7 bases and J dropped 0 bases, with 21 bases sitting between them. The CDR3 consists of 17 residues. CDR3 amino acids: CASIQQGAPYMNTEAFF. The CDR3 DNA reads as TGTGCCAGCATCCAACAGGGCGCGCCTTATATGAACACTGAAGCTTTCTTT.

This clonotype was seen more than once but under ten times. A read error is possible here, since a much larger clone lies one base away. V gene TRBV12-5 combines with J gene TRBJ2-3, with D possibly matching TRBD2 (5 bases). CDR1 and CDR2 (germline): LGHNT, FRNRAP. The CDR3 is made up of 15 amino acids. The V end lost 6 bases, the J end lost 0 bases, and 13 bases lay between the germline ends. The CDR3 DNA sequence: TGTGCTAGTGGGACGGACTCCCCTAGCACAGATACGCAGTATTTT. Its translation is CASGTDSPSTDTQYF.

There are many counts of this clonotype. The chain recombines TRBV7-9 with TRBJ1-1; D not certain. The germline gives CDR1 SEHNR, CDR2 FQNEAQ (reference sequence). V dropped 4 bases and J dropped 2 bases, with 8 bases sitting between them. This CDR3 spans 13 amino acids. CDR3 region: CASSSPTNTEAFF. For the CDR3, the DNA is TGTGCCAGCAGCTCACCAACCAACACTGAAGCTTTCTTT.

A few counts support this clonotype. V usage is TRBV7-6 and J usage is TRBJ2-5, with D uncertain. Germline assignment: CDR1 SGHVS and CDR2 FNYEAQ. V shed 7 bases and J shed 1 base, with 19 bases lying between them. The CDR3 spans 16 residues. Here the CDR3 DNA reads TGTGCCAGCACCGTCCCCGGCGGAGCTTCCCAAGAGACCCAGTACTTC. This sequence encodes CASTVPGGASQETQYF. Filled out from reference TRBV7-6 and TRBJ2-5, the complete variable domain reads GAGVSQSPRYKVTKRGQDVALRCDPISGHVSLYWYRQALGQGPEFLTYFNYEAQQDKSGLPNDRFSAERPEGSISTLTIQRTEQRDSAMYRCASTVPGGASQETQYFGPGTRLLVL.

This clonotype was found many times. The chain has TRBV23-1 and TRBJ1-5; tentatively, D is TRBD1 (6 bases). TRBV23-1 is an ORF, and what it does is uncertain. CDR3 length: 18 residues. Between the trimmed V and J ends, which lost 0 bases and 3 bases, there was a span of 18 bases. The CDR3 region has the DNA TGCGCCAGCAGTCAATCACGCCCCCCGGGACAACTCAATCAGCCCCAGCATTTT. Translating gives CASSQSRPPGQLNQPQHF.

This clonotype was found a few times. The rearrangement links TRBV28 to TRBJ1-4; D gene unclear. Germline V gene lookup returns CDR1 MDHEN and CDR2 SYDVKM. This CDR3 region has 12 residues. The CDR3 sequence: CPKPGPNEKLFF. For the CDR3, the DNA is TGTCCAAAGCCAGGCCCTAATGAAAAACTGTTTTTT.

This clonotype has at least ten counts. This rearrangement joins TRBV7-2 to TRBJ2-3; D might be TRBD1 (5 bases). CDR3 length equals 12 residues. Trimming shortened V by 5 bases and J by 5 bases, and 8 bases separated the two germline ends. Germline CDR1 is SGHTA and CDR2 is FQGNSA. The CDR3 here is CASSPQGDTQYF. The CDR3 nucleotides are TGTGCCAGCAGCCCCCAGGGAGATACGCAGTATTTT.

The chain uses TRBV7-9 and TRBJ1-6; D gene unclear. Trimming left V 0 bases short and J 8 bases short, with 14 bases between. The CDR3 runs to 16 residues. Germline CDR1 SEHNR, CDR2 FQNEAQ (reference sequence). The DNA for the CDR3 is TGTGCCAGCAGCTTAGCGGAGGGTGGTTTGGATTCACCCCTCCACTTT. Protein: CASSLAEGGLDSPLHF.

In regard to this clonotype: A much larger clonotype is one base distant, so this may be a read error. The J gene is TRBJ2-1, the V gene TRBV5-1; D gene uncertain. Germline V gene sequence: CDR1 SGHRS, CDR2 YFSETQ. The CDR3 length is 14 residues. Trimming stripped 4 bases from V and 7 bases from J, with 15 bases between. The DNA of the CDR3 is TGCGCCAGCAGCCTGAAGGTCGCGACGAATGAGCAGTTCTTC. Amino acids: CASSLKVATNEQFF.

This clonotype was picked up many times. The rearrangement joins TRBV5-8 to TRBJ2-7; 7 positions match TRBD1. The CDR3 has 15 amino acids. V lost 4 bases and J lost 3; bases outside the gene matches: 10. Germline CDR1 and CDR2: SGHTS and YDEGEE. The CDR3 coding sequence is TGTGCCAGCAGCGCCGTCGGACAGGCAAACTACGAGCAGTACTTC. Its translation is CASSAVGQANYEQYF.